The sample holds one count of the clone carrying this T cell receptor (beta chain). Assay used: immunoSEQ multiplex PCR; TCRdb lists only in-frame clones, some missing. The top ten clones hold under 2% of a sample with about 320,000 clones, roughly 88% of them seen once. This record comes from a study of blood T cell repertoires in COVID-19. At the level of the study: Both acute and convalescent COVID-19 samples were obtained from the United States, Italy and Spain. Sources were T cells, B-cell-depleted T cells, or PBMCs; the material itself was cDNA or gDNA.

Germline loops: CDR1 MNHEY, CDR2 SMNVEV (reference sequence). The CDR3 covers 14 residues. J lost 6 bases, V lost 3 bases, and 6 bases had no gene match. What was sequenced was peripheral blood. This TCR came from a woman between 45 and 65 years old with acute or convalescent COVID-19. This chain connects TRBV27 to TRBJ2-3, with 7 bases matching TRBD2. The CDR3 DNA reads as TGTGCCAGCAGTTTCAGCGGGAACGTGGATACGCAGTATTTT. This encodes CASSFSGNVDTQYF.